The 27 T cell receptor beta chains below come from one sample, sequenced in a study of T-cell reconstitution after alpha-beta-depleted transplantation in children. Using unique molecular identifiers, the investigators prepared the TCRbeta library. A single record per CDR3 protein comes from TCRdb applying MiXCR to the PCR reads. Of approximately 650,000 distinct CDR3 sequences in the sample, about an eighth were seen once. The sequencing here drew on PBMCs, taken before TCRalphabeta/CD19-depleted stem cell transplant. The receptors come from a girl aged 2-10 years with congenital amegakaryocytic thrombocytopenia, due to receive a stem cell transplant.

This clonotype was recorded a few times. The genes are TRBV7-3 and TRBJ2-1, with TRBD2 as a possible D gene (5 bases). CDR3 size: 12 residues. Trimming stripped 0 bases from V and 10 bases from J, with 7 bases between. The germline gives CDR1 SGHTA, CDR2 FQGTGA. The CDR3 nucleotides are TGTGCCAGCAGCTTAACCCCGGGGGAGCAGTTCTTC. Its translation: CASSLTPGEQFF.

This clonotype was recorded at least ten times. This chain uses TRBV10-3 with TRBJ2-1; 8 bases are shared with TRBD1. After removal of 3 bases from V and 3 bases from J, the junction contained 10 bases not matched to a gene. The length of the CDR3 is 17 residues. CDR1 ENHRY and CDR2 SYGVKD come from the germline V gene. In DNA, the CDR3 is TGTGCCATCAGTGATCTCTTAGGGACAGGCCTCTACAATGAGCAGTTCTTC. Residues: CAISDLLGTGLYNEQFF.

CDR3 nucleotide sequence: TGTGCCAGCAGTTACAAGGGGGAAGACACTGAAGCTTTCTTT. It specifies CASSYKGEDTEAFF. This sequence joins TRBV6-5 and TRBJ1-1, with D possibly being TRBD1 (6 bases). The CDR3 runs 14 residues. Germline V CDR1 and CDR2: MNHEY, SVGAGI. Trimming cost V 2 bases and J 3 bases, with 10 bases left between them.

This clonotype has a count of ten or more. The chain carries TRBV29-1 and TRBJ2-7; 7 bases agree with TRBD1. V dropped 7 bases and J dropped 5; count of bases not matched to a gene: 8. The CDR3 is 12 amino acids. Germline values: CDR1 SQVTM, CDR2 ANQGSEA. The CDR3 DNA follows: TGCAGCGCCCGAGGACAGGCGAACGAGCAGTACTTC. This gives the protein CSARGQANEQYF.

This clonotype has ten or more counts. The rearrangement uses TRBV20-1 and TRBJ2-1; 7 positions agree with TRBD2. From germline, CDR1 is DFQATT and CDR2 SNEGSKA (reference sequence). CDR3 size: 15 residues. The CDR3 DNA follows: TGCAGCACCGCCCCGTCCGGGACTAATGTCAATGAGCAGTTCTTC. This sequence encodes CSTAPSGTNVNEQFF.

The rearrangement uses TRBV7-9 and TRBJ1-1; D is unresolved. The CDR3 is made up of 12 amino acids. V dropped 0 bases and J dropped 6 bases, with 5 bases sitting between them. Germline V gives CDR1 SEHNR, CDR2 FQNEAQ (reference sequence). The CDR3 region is CASSLAVSEAFF. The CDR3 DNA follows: TGTGCCAGCAGCTTAGCAGTCTCTGAAGCTTTCTTT.

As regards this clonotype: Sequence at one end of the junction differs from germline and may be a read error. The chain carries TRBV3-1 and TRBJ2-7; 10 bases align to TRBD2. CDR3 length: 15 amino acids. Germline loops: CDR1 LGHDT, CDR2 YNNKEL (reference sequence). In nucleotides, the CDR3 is TGTGCCTGCAGCCAAGATCCCAGCGGGAGGGACGAGCAGTACTTC. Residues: CACSQDPSGRDEQYF.

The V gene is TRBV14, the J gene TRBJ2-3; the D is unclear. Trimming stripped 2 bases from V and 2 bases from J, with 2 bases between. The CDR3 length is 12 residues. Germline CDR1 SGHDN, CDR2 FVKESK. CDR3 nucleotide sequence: TGTGCCAGCAGCCAAACCACAGATACGCAGTATTTT. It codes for CASSQTTDTQYF.

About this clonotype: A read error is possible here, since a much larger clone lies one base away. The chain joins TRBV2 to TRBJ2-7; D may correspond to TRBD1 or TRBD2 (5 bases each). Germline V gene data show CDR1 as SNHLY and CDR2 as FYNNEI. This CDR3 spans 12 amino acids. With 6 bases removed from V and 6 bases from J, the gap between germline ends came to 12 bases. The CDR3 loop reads CASRVGTPEQYF. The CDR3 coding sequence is TGTGCCAGCAGAGTAGGGACGCCCGAGCAGTACTTC.

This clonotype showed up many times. CDR3 protein: CASSHGPGDGNTIYF. CDR3 sequence (DNA): TGTGCCAGCAGCCATGGCCCTGGGGATGGAAACACCATATATTTT. The chain carries TRBV7-3 and TRBJ1-3; no firm D call. The ends were cut back, 5 bases at V and 3 bases at J, with 14 bases in the middle. CDR1 and CDR2 from the germline V gene are SGHTA and FQGTGA. The CDR3 contains 15 residues.

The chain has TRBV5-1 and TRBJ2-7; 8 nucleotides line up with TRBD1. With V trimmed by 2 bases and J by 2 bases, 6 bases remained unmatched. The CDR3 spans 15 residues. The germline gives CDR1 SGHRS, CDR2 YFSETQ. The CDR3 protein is CASSFGYRGAYEQYF. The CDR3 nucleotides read TGCGCCAGCAGCTTCGGGTACAGGGGGGCCTACGAGCAGTACTTC.

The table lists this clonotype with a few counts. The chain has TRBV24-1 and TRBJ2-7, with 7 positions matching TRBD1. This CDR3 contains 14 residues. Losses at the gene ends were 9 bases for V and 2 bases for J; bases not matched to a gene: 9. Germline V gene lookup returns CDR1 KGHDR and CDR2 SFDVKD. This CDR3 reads CATSDRITTYEQYF. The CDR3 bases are TGTGCCACCTCGGACAGGATAACCACCTACGAGCAGTACTTC.

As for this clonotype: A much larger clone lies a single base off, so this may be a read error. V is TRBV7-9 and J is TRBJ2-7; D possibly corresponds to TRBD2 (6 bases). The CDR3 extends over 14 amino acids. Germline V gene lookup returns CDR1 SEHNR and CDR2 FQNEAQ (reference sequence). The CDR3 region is CASSFKGRSCEQYF. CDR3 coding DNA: TGTGCCAGCAGCTTTAAGGGGAGGTCCTGCGAGCAGTACTTC.

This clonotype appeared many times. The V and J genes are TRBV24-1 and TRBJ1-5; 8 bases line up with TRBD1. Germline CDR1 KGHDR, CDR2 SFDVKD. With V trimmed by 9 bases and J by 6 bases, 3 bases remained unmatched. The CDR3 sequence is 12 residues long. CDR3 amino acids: CATGQGIQPQHF. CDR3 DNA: TGTGCCACCGGACAGGGCATTCAGCCCCAGCATTTT.

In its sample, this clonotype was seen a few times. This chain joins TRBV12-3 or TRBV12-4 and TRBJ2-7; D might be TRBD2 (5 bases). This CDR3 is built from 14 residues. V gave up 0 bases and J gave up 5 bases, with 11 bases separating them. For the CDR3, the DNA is TGTGCCAGCAGTTTAGCGGGAGATCTCCACGAGCAGTACTTC. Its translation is CASSLAGDLHEQYF.

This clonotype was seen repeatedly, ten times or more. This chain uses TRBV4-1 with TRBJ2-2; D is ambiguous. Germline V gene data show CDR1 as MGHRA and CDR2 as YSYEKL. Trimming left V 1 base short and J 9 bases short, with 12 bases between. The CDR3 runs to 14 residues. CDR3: CASSQGTVARELFF. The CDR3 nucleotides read TGCGCCAGCAGCCAAGGGACGGTCGCGCGGGAGCTGTTTTTT.

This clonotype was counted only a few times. CDR3 protein: CASSPSGSQYEQYF. The CDR3 DNA reads as TGCGCCAGCAGCCCTAGCGGGAGTCAATACGAGCAGTACTTC. The chain combines TRBV5-1 with TRBJ2-7, with 10 bases aligning to TRBD2. Trimming at V came to 4 bases and at J to 4 bases, leaving 5 bases not matched to a gene. This CDR3 has 14 residues. Germline loops: CDR1 SGHRS, CDR2 YFSETQ. Full variable domain (remainder filled in from reference TRBV5-1 and TRBJ2-7): KAGVTQTPRYLIKTRGQQVTLSCSPISGHRSVSWYQQTPGQGLQFLFEYFSETQRNKGNFPGRFSGRQFSNSRSEMNVSTLELGDSALYLCASSPSGSQYEQYFGPGTRLTVT.

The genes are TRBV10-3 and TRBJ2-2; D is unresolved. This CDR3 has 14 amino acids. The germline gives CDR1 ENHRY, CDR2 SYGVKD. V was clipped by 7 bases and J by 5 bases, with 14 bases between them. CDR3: CAITDHLQTGELFF. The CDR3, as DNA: TGTGCCATCACTGACCACCTACAGACCGGGGAGCTGTTTTTT.

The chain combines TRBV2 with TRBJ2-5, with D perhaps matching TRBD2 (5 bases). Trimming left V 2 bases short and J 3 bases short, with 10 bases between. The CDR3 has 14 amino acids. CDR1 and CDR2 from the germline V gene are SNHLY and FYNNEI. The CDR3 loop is CASSELGVEETQYF. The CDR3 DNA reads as TGTGCCAGCAGTGAACTGGGAGTAGAAGAGACCCAGTACTTC.

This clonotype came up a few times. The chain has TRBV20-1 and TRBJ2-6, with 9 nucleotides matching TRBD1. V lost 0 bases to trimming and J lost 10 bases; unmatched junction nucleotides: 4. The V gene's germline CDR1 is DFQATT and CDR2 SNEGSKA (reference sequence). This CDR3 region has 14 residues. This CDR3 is CSAREGTGKNVLTF. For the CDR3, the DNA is TGCAGTGCTAGAGAGGGGACAGGGAAAAACGTCCTGACTTTC.

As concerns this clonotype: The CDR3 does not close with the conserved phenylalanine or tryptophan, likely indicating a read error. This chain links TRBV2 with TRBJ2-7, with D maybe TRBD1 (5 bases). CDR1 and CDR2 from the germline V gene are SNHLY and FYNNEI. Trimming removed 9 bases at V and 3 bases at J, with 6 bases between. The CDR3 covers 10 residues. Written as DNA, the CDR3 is TGTGCCAGTCAGGGCTACGAGCAGTACTAC. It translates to CASQGYEQYY.

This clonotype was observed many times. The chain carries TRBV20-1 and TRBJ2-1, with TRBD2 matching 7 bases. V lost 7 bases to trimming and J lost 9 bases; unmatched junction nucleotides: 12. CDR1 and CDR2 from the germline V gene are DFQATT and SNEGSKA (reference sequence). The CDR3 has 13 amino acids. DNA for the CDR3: TGCAGTGTCGGTAGCGGGCTCGGTGGTGAGCAGTTCTTC. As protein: CSVGSGLGGEQFF.

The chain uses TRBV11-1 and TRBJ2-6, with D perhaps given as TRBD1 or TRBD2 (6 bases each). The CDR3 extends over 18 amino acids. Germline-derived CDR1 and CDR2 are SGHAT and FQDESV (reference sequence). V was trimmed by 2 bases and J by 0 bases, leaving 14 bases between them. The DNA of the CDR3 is TGTGCCAGCAGCTTATTGCGGGACACCGCCTCTGGGGCCAACGTCCTGACTTTC. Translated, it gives CASSLLRDTASGANVLTF.

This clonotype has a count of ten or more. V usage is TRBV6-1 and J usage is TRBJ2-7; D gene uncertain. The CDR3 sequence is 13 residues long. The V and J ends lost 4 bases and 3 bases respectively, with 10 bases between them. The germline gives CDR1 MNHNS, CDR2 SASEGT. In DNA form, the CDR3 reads TGTGCCAGCAGTGGACCTAATCACTACGAGCAGTACTTC. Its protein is CASSGPNHYEQYF.

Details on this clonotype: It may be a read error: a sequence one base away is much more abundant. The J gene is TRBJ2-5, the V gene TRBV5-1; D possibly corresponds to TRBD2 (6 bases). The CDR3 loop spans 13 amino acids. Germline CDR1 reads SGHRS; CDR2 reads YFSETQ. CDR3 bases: TGCGCCAGCAGCCCGGGGGTAGAAGAGACCCACTACTTC. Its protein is CASSPGVEETHYF.

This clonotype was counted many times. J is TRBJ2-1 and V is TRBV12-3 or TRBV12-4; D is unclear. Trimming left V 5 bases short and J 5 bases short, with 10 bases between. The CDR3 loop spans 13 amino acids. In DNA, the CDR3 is TGTGCCAGCAGTGTCGGACCTAACAATGAGCAGTTCTTC. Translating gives CASSVGPNNEQFF.

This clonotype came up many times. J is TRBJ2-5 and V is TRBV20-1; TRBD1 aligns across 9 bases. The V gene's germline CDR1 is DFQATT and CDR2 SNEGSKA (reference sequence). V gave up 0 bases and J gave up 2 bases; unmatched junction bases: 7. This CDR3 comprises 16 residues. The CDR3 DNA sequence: TGCAGTGCTAGAGATAGTAGTGGGACAGGGCAAGAGACCCAGTACTTC. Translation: CSARDSSGTGQETQYF.